This TCR beta chain appears in the sequencing data of a study of esophageal squamous cell carcinoma under preoperative chemotherapy. This clonotype was seen repeatedly, ten times or more. TCRdb fed the PCR reads into MiXCR, producing one record per CDR3 protein. Among some 30,000 distinct CDR3 sequences, 52% were seen once, and the ten largest hold more than 20%. Time point noted: after preoperative PTX-NDP chemotherapy. The germline V gene has CDR1 SEHNR and CDR2 FQNEAQ (reference sequence). V lost 2 bases and J lost 3; bases outside the gene matches: 3. The CDR3 is 14 residues long. The origin of this receptor is a human donor with esophageal squamous cell carcinoma. The donor label of this sample is uncertain. The chain recombines TRBV7-9 with TRBJ2-5, with 7 bases lining up with TRBD2. Sample acquisition took place from a patient given preoperative chemotherapy. The CDR3 DNA follows: TGTGCCAGCAGCTTACGCGGGGGTGAAGAGACCCAGTACTTC. As protein: CASSLRGGEETQYF.